This T cell receptor (beta chain) appears in the sequencing data of a study of identical twins. General study points: A partial confounding effect on zero-insertion analyses could come from invariant MAIT and iNKT cells. The study found excess low generation probability among twin-shared out-of-frame alpha sequences.

The germline V gene encodes CDR1 DFQATT and CDR2 SNEGSKA (reference sequence). CDR3 length: 12 residues. Deletions cut 3 bases from V and 5 bases from J, with 10 bases between. As for this clonotype: Antigen: not known.

TCRdb passed the 5' RACE reads through MiXCR, listing each CDR3 protein once. Of approximately 600,000 distinct CDR3 sequences listed, approximately 10% were seen once; the top ten hold roughly 3%. These same data were also listed under a study on yellow fever vaccine responses in identical twins.

The chain uses TRBV20-1 and TRBJ1-1; no clear D. The sample consisted of PBMCs. The TCR was taken from a woman younger than 35 in good health. In DNA form, the CDR3 reads TGCAGTGCTAGTTCAAAGAGAACTGAAGCTTTCTTT. Protein: CSASSKRTEAFF.